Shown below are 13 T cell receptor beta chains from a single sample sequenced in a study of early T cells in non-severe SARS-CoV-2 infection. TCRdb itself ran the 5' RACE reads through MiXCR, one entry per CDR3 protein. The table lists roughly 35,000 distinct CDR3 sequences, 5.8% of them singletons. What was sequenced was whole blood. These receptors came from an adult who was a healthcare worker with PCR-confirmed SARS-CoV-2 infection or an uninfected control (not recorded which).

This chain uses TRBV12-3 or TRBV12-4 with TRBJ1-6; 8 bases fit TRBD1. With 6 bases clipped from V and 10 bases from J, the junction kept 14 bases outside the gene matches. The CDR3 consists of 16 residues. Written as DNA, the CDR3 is TGTGCCAGCAGCCACGACTCAGACAGGGGTGACTCACCCCTCCACTTT. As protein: CASSHDSDRGDSPLHF.

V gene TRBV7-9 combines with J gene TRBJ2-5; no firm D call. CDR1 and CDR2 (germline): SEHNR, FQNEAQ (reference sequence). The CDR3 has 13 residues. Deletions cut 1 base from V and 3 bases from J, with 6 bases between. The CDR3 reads CASSLVGKETQYF. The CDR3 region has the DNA TGTGCCAGCAGCTTAGTGGGAAAAGAGACCCAGTACTTC.

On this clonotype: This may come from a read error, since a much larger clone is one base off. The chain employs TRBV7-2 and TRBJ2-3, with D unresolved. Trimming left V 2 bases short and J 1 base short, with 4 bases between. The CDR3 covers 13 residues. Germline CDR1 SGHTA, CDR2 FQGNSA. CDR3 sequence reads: CASSLQGTDTQYF. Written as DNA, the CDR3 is TGTGCCAGCAGCTTACAGGGCACAGATACGCAGTATTTT.

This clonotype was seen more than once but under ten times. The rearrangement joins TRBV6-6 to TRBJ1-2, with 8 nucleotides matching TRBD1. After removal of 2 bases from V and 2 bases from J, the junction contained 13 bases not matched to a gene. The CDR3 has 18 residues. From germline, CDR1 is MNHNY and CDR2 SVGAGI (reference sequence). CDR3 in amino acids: CASSYRRTTGGPNYGYTF. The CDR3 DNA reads TGTGCCAGCAGTTACAGAAGGACAACAGGGGGTCCAAACTATGGCTACACCTTC.

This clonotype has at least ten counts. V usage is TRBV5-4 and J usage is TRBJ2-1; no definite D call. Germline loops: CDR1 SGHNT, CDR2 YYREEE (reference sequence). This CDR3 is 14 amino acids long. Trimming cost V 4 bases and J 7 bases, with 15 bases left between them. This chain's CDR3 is CASSRAGRNNEQFF. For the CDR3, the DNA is TGTGCCAGCAGCCGCGCCGGGCGGAATAATGAGCAGTTCTTC. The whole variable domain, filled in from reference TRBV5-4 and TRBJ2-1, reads ETGVTQSPTHLIKTRGQQVTLRCSSQSGHNTVSWYQQALGQGPQFIFQYYREEENGRGNFPPRFSGLQFPNYSSELNVNALELDDSALYLCASSRAGRNNEQFFGPGTRLTVL.

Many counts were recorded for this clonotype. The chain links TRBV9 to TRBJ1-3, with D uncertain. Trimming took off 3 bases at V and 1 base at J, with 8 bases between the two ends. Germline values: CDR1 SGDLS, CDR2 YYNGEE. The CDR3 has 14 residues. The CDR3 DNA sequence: TGTGCCAGCAGCGGGGGATTTTCTGGAAACACCATATATTTT. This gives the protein CASSGGFSGNTIYF.

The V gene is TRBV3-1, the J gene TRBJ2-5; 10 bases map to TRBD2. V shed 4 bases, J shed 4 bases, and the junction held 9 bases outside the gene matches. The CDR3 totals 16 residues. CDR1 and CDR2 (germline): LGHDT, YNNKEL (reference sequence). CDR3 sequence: CASSPWRLAGGETQYF. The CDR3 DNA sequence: TGTGCCAGCAGCCCTTGGCGATTAGCGGGAGGAGAGACCCAGTACTTC.

DNA for the CDR3: TGTGCCAGCAGCTCCGGTCTAGCGGGAGTAATAGATACGCAGTATTTT. Amino acids: CASSSGLAGVIDTQYF. The chain recombines TRBV5-5 with TRBJ2-3; 10 bases map to TRBD2. Germline CDR1 is SGHKS and CDR2 is YYEKEE (reference sequence). Trimming took 3 bases from V and 5 from J; bases not matched to a gene: 9. This CDR3 region has 16 residues.

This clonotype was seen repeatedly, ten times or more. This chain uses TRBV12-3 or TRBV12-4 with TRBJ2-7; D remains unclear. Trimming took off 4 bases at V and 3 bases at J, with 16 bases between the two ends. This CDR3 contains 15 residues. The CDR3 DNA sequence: TGTGCCAGCAGTTCAGGTCCCGGACCGGTCTACGAGCAGTACTTC. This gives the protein CASSSGPGPVYEQYF.

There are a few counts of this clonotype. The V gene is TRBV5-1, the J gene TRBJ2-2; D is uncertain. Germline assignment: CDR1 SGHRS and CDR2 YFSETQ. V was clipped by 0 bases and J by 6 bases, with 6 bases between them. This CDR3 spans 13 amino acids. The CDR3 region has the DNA TGCGCCAGCAGCTTGGTTCCTTCCGGGGAGCTGTTTTTT. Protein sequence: CASSLVPSGELFF.

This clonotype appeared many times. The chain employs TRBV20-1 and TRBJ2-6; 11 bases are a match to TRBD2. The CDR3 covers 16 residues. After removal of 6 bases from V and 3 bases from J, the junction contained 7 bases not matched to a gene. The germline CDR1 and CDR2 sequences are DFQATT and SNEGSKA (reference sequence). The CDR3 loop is CSATLAGVSGANVLTF. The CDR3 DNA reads TGCAGTGCGACACTAGCGGGAGTTAGTGGGGCCAACGTCCTGACTTTC.

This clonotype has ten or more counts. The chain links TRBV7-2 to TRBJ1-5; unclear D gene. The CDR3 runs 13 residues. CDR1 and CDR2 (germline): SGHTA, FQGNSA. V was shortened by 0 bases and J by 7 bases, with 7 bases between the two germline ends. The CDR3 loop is CASSLAGEQPQHF. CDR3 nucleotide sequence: TGTGCCAGCAGCTTAGCTGGGGAGCAGCCCCAGCATTTT.

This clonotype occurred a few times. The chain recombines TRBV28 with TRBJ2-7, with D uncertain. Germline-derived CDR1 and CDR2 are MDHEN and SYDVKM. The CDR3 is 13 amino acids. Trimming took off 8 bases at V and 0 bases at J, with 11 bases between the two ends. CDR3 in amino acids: CASGKPSSYEQYF. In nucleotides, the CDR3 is TGTGCCAGCGGAAAGCCGAGCTCCTACGAGCAGTACTTC.